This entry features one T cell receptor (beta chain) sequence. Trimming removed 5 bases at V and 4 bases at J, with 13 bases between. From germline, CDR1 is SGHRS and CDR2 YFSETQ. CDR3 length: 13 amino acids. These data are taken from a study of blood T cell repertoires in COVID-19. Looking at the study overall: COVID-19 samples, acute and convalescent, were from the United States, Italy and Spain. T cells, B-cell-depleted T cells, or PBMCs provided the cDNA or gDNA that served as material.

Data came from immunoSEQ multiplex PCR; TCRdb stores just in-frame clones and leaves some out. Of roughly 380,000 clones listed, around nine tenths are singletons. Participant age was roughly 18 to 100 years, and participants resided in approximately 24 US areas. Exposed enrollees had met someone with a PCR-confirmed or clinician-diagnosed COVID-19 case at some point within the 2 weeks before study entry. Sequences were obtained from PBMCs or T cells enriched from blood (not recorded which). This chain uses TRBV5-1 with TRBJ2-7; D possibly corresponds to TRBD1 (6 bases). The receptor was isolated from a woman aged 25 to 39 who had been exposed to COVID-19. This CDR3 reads CASRLIQGYEQYF. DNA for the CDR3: TGCGCCAGCAGATTAATACAGGGATACGAGCAGTACTTC.